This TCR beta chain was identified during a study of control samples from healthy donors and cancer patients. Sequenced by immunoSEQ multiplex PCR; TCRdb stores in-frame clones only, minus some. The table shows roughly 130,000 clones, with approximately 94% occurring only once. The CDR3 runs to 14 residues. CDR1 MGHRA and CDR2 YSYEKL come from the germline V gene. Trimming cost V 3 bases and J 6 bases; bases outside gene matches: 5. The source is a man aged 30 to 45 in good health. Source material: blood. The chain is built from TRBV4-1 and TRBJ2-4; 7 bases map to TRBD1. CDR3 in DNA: TGCGCCAGCAGCCACTGGGACAGCCGAAACATTCAGTACTTC. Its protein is CASSHWDSRNIQYF.